What follows is one TCR beta chain and its context. It has no known antigen specificity. Qualities for individual bases were not recorded, and no much larger clone is one base off. Library construction relied on 5' RACE. The listed sequencing device is Illumina HiSeq 2500. A second PCR of roughly 7 to 12 cycles was run with a J-beta primer mix and a sample-barcoded 5' primer. Each TCR beta cDNA molecule received a unique molecular identifier from a template-switch 5' adaptor carrying 12 random nucleotides. Each sample yielded at least 3 million CDR3-containing paired-end reads. First-strand cDNA synthesis was performed from all RNA using the Mint cDNA synthesis kit, with priming by a TRBC-specific oligonucleotide. Following uracil-DNA glycosylase treatment, a first 18-cycle PCR with universal primers M1SS and BC2_uni_R was performed on all cDNA. On the study's bioinformatics: For normalization, 1 million high-quality reads, each with a distinct molecular identifier, were randomly selected from each sample. Instead of being binned into consensus sequences, reads that shared molecular identifiers were thrown out. MiTCR, run with a Q25 quality threshold and the strictest error-elimination algorithm, handled CDR3 identification, clonotype clustering and error correction. A nonparametric unseen species model with Euler transformation was used to estimate a lower bound on total TCR beta diversity. The public reads were run again by TCRdb, first through fastp at Q25 and then through MiXCR, and only productive beta chains were kept. Rows are unified per CDR3 protein, each entry keeping the most common DNA and genes. TCRdb, rather than the study authors, made the V and J calls. The sample table contains under 2,000,000 distinct CDR3 sequences; only one count was recorded for 40% to 55% of them. About 2.1% of the sample lies in the top ten.

The sample originates from a study of blood T cells in healthy people across ages (dated by TCRdb to about 2015). About the study as a whole: In model experiments, template switching captured roughly one uniquely barcoded TCR beta cDNA molecule for every two T cells. Donors of different ages were randomly distributed across sequencing lanes to avoid experimental bias. Using the same blood draw, the study looked at two additional independent replicas of 1 million unique cDNA reads for two donors, one aged 18 to 30 and the other aged 80 or older. Age-related changes in TCR beta repertoire diversity were measured in the study by deep sequencing normalized with unique cDNA molecular identifiers. Donors were grouped into four age groups: young (average approximately 15 years), middle-aged (39), aged (around 56) and long-lived (around 82).

CDR1 and CDR2 (MNHEY, SVGAGI) derive from the germline V gene. The V end loses 8 bases and the J end loses 2 bases, and a stretch of 12 bases separates them. The CDR3, from cysteine to phenylalanine, totals 13 residues. Just CDR3 DNA is preserved here, 39 bases in frame from base 1. The paper as a whole reports these results and caveats: The CMV infection status of donors was not known, potentially confounding age-related changes in expanded clonotypes. Conclusive comparison of naive and antigen-experienced compartments was prevented by the profiling of bulk unsorted PBMCs. Estimates of total diversity from one million sequenced T cells were regarded as lower bounds and underestimates. As age increased, observed TCR beta diversity per million T cells dropped in a roughly linear way, and a significant reduction was already evident by age about 36. Compared with the aged group, the long-lived group had more naive CD4+ T cells, fewer expanded clones and increased TCR diversity, suggesting age selection. The percentage of naive T cells measured by flow cytometry correlated strongly with observed TCR beta diversity.

The approximately 39 donors, aged about 6 to 95 years, were systemically healthy Caucasian individuals from Russia. About 10 milliliters of peripheral blood were collected from each donor into EDTA-treated Vacutainer tubes. Ficoll-Paque density-gradient centrifugation was used to isolate PBMCs, with at least 7 million obtained per sample. Total RNA, at least 6 micrograms per sample, was extracted from PBMCs with Trizol reagent. Naive CD45RAhigh/CD27high T cell percentages were measured by flow cytometry on a PBMC aliquot from every donor. The receptor was derived from a woman aged 40 to 50 in good health. Recombination connected TRBV6-5 to TRBJ1-2; the D segment could be TRBD1, given 5 matching bases. Sample: blood. The CDR3 loop reads CASQNRGNYGYTF. DNA sequence: TGTGCCAGCCAGAACCGGGGGAACTATGGCTACACCTTC.